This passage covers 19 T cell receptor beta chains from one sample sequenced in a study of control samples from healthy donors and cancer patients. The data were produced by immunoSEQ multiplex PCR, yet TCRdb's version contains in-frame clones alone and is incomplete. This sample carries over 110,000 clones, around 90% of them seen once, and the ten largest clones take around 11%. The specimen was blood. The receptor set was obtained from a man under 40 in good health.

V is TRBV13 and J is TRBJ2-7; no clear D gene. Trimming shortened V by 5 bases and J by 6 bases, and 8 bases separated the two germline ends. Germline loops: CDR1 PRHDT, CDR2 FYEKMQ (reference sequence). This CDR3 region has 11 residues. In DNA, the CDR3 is TGTGCCAGCAGCCAGAGGTTCGAGCAGTACTTC. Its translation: CASSQRFEQYF. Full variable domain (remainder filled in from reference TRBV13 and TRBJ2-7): AAGVIQSPRHLIKEKRETATLKCYPIPRHDTVYWYQQGPGQDPQFLISFYEKMQSDKGSIPDRFSAQQFSDYHSELNMSSLELGDSALYFCASSQRFEQYFGPGTRLTVT.

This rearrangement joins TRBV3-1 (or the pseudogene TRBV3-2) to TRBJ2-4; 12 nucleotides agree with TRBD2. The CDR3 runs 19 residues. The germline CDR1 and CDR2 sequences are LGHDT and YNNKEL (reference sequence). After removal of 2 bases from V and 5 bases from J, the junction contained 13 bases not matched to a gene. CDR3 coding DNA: TGTGCCAGCAGCCAACTCTTTCGACTAGCGGGAGAGGGGGAAAACATTCAGTACTTC. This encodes CASSQLFRLAGEGENIQYF.

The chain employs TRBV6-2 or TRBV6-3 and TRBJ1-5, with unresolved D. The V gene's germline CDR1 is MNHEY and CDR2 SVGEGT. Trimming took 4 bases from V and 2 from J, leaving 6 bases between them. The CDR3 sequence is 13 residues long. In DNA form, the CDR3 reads TGTGCCAGCAGTTTGCAGGGCAATCAGCCCCAGCATTTT. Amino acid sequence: CASSLQGNQPQHF.

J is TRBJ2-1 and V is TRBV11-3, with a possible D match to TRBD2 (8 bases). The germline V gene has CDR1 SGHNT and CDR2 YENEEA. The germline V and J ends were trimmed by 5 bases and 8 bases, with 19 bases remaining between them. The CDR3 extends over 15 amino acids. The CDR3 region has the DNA TGTGCCAGCAGCCGGGAGGGGGCGTCTCTCGATGAGCAGTTCTTC. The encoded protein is CASSREGASLDEQFF.

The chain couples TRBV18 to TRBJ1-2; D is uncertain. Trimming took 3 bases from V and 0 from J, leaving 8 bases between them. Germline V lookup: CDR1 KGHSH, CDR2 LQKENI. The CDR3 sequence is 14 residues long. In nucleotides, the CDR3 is TGTGCCAGCTCACCTACTATGTCTAACTATGGCTACACCTTC. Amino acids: CASSPTMSNYGYTF.

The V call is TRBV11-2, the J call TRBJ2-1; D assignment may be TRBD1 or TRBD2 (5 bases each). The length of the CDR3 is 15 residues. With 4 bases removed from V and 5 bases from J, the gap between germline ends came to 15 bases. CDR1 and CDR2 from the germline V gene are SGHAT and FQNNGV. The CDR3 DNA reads TGTGCCAGCAGCTACTGGGGACCGACCAACAATGAGCAGTTCTTC. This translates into CASSYWGPTNNEQFF.

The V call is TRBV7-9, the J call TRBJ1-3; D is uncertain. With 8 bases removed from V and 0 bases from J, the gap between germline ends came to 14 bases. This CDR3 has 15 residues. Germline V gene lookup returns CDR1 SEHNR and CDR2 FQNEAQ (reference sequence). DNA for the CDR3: TGTGCCAGCGGACTAAGGACGGACTCTGGAAACACCATATATTTT. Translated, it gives CASGLRTDSGNTIYF. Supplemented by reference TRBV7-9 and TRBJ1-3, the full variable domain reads DTGVSQNPRHKITKRGQNVTFRCDPISEHNRLYWYRQTLGQGPEFLTYFQNEAQLEKSRLLSDRFSAERPKGSFSTLEIQRTEQGDSAMYLCASGLRTDSGNTIYFGEGSWLTVV.

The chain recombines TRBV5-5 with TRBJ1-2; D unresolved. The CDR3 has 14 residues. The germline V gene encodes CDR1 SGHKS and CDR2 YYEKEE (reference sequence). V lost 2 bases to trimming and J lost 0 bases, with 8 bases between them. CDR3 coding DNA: TGTGCCAGCAGCTTTAGACACACTAACTATGGCTACACCTTC. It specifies CASSFRHTNYGYTF.

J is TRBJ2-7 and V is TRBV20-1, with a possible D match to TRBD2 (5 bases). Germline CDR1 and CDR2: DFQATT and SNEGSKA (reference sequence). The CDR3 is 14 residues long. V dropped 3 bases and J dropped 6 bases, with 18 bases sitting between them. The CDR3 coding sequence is TGCAGTGCTAGTCTTTCAGCGGAGCCCCTCGAGCAGTACTTC. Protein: CSASLSAEPLEQYF.

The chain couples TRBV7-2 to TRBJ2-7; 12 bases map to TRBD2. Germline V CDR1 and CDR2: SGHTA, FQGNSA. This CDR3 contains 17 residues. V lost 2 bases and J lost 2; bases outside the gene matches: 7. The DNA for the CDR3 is TGTGCCAGCAGCTTAATTGGTCTAGCGGGAGGGACCTACGAGCAGTACTTC. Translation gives CASSLIGLAGGTYEQYF.

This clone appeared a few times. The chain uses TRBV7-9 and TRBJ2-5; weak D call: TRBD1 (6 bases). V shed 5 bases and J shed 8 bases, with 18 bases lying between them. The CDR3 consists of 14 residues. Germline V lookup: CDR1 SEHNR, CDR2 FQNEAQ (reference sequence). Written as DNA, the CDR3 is TGTGCCAGCAGCCGCGACGGGCCCAGGGGCACCCAGTACTTC. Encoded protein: CASSRDGPRGTQYF.

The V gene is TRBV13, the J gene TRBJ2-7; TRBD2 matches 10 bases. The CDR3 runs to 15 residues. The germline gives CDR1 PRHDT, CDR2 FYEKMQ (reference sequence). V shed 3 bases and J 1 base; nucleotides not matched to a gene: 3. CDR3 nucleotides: TGTGCCAGCAGCTTCGGACTAGCGGATTCCTACGAGCAGTACTTC. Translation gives CASSFGLADSYEQYF.

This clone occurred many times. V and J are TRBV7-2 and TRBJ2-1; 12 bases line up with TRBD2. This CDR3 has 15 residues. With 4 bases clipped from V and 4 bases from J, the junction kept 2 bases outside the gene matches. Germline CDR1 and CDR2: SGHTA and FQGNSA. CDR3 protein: CASSSGTSGYNEQFF. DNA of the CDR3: TGTGCCAGCAGCTCCGGGACTAGCGGGTACAATGAGCAGTTCTTC.

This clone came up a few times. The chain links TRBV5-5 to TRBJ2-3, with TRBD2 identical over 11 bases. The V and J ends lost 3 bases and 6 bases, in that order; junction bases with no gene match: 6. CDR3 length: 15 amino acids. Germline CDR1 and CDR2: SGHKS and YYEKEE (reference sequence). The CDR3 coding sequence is TGTGCCAGCAGCTACATTACTAGCGGGAGTGATACGCAGTATTTT. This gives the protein CASSYITSGSDTQYF.

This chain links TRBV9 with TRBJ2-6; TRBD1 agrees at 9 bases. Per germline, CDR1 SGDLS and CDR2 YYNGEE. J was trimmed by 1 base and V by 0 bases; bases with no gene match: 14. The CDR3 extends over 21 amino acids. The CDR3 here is CASSVAGVRGTGRSGANVLTF. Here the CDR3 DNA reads TGTGCCAGCAGCGTAGCAGGCGTGAGGGGGACAGGGAGATCTGGGGCCAACGTCCTGACTTTC.

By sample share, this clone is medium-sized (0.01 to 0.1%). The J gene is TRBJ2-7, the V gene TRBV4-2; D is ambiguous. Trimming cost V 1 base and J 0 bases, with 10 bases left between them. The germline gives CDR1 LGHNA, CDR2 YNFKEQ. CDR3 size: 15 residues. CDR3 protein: CASSQAPSTSYEQYF. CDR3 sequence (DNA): TGTGCCAGCAGCCAAGCACCGAGTACCTCCTACGAGCAGTACTTC.

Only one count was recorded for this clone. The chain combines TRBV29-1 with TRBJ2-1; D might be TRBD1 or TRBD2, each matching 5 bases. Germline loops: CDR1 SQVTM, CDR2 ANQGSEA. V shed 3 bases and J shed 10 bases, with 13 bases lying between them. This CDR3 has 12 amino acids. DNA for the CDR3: TGCAGCGTTGACCGAGGGGCGCGGGAGCAGTTCTTC. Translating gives CSVDRGAREQFF.

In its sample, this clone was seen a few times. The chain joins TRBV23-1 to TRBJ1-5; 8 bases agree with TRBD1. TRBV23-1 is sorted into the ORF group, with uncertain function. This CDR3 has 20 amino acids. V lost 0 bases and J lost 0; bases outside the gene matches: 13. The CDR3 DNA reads TGCGCCAGCAGTCAATCGGCCCCTAACAGGGGGATATATAGCAATCAGCCCCAGCATTTT. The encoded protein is CASSQSAPNRGIYSNQPQHF.

In nucleotides, the CDR3 is TGTGCCAGTAGTCCTACGACAGGGGCTCAAAACATTCAGTACTTC. Amino acids: CASSPTTGAQNIQYF. The gene calls are TRBV19 and TRBJ2-4; 8 bases agree with TRBD1. The CDR3 spans 15 residues. The trim removed 5 bases at V and 5 bases at J, leaving 8 bases unmatched. Germline V gene sequence: CDR1 LNHDA, CDR2 SQIVND (reference sequence).